The 4 T cell receptor beta chains reported below all come from one sample, sequenced in a study of cytomegalovirus exposure and HLA in healthy donors. Amplification used 60 Vbeta primers and 13 Jbeta primers. Assay: immunoSEQ multiplex PCR; the TCRdb copy retains only in-frame clones and omits some. This sample's clone table lists around 100,000 clones. The sample consisted of PBMCs. Source of these receptors: a man aged 50-60 years in good health and CMV-seronegative.

This chain connects TRBV11-3 to TRBJ2-7; 7 nucleotides line up with TRBD1. CDR1 SGHNT and CDR2 YENEEA come from the germline V gene. J gave up 2 bases and V 1 base, and 2 bases lay outside the gene matches. The CDR3 is made up of 14 amino acids. In DNA, the CDR3 is TGTGCCAGCAGCTTAGGGCAGGGGGCCTACGAGCAGTACTTC. It encodes CASSLGQGAYEQYF.

The V gene is TRBV6-1, the J gene TRBJ2-3; the match to TRBD2 covers 10 bases. V trimming: 2 bases; J trimming: 2 bases; junction bases outside the gene matches: 7. Germline V gene sequence: CDR1 MNHNS, CDR2 SASEGT. This CDR3 has 17 residues. The CDR3 loop is CASSEKSGGDFTDTQYF. The CDR3 nucleotides read TGTGCCAGCAGTGAAAAGAGCGGGGGGGATTTCACAGATACGCAGTATTTT.

This chain uses TRBV2 with TRBJ1-6; 7 bases match TRBD1. The CDR3 has 17 amino acids. V was pared by 11 bases and J by 0 bases, with 13 bases of the junction left unmatched. CDR1 SNHLY and CDR2 FYNNEI come from the germline V gene. CDR3 DNA sequence: TGTGCCGGAACTTCACAGGGGCCGGGCTCCTATAATTCACCCCTCCACTTT. This sequence encodes CAGTSQGPGSYNSPLHF.

This chain links TRBV19 with TRBJ2-7; perhaps TRBD2 as D (6 bases). With 4 bases removed from V and 3 bases from J, the gap between germline ends came to 13 bases. CDR3 length: 14 amino acids. CDR1 is LNHDA, CDR2 SQIVND, per germline (reference sequence). The CDR3 DNA sequence: TGTGCCAGTAGTAGAACGGGACTGAGCTACGAGCAGTACTTC. It specifies CASSRTGLSYEQYF.